These 12 T cell receptor beta chains originate from one sample sequenced in a study of Ad26.COV2.S vaccination and SARS-CoV-2 variants. Using immunoSEQ multiplex PCR, the repertoire was profiled, and TCRdb retains in-frame clones only, with some absent. The repertoire has about 350,000 clones, around 89% of them found once; the top ten carry around 6.4%. The treatment here: around 19 received Ad26.COV2.S at low or high dose, single or two shots; about 5 received placebo; per-sample allocation not given. At day 63 after the first vaccine or placebo injection, samples were drawn. Sequencing used peripheral blood, obtained in a trial of Ad26.COV2.S vaccine versus placebo. The source of these receptors is a person between 18 and 59 years old who received the Ad26.COV2.S COVID-19 vaccine or a placebo.

The V call is TRBV11-3, the J call TRBJ2-1; D ambiguous. Germline CDR1 reads SGHNT; CDR2 reads YENEEA. The V end was cut by 2 bases, the J end by 3 bases, with 5 bases between. The CDR3 spans 13 residues. This CDR3 reads CASSLSHYNEQFF. CDR3 nucleotides: TGTGCCAGCAGCTTATCGCACTACAATGAGCAGTTCTTC.

The V gene is TRBV28, the J gene TRBJ1-1; D uncertain. Trimming took off 6 bases at V and 12 bases at J, with 20 bases between the two ends. The CDR3 is made up of 13 amino acids. Germline V lookup: CDR1 MDHEN, CDR2 SYDVKM. CDR3 sequence (DNA): TGTGCCAGCAGCCAATATGGCGGTCTGGTGACTTTCTTT. Protein sequence: CASSQYGGLVTFF.

The table lists this clone with a count of one. This rearrangement joins TRBV30 to TRBJ2-2; D gene ambiguous. Between the trimmed V and J ends, which lost 0 bases and 1 base, there was a span of 9 bases. The CDR3 runs to 15 residues. The germline gives CDR1 GTSNPN, CDR2 SVGIG (reference sequence). CDR3 in amino acids: CAWSVPGLNTGELFF. CDR3 in DNA: TGTGCCTGGAGTGTTCCCGGGTTGAACACCGGGGAGCTGTTTTTT.

The V call is TRBV6-4, the J call TRBJ2-3; D call uncertain. There are 14 residues in the CDR3. Looked up from germline, CDR1 is MRHNA and CDR2 is SNTAGT. The V and J ends lost 6 bases and 2 bases respectively, with 12 bases between them. CDR3 bases: TGTGCCAGCAGCCGCACTCAAAACACAGATACGCAGTATTTT. This translates into CASSRTQNTDTQYF.

The V gene is TRBV6-5, the J gene TRBJ2-7; TRBD2 might be the D (6 bases). The CDR3 loop spans 15 amino acids. Germline CDR1 and CDR2: MNHEY and SVGAGI. V dropped 8 bases and J dropped 0 bases, with 17 bases sitting between them. CDR3 loop: CASSEVHGGSYEQYF. CDR3 nucleotides: TGTGCCAGCTCCGAGGTCCACGGGGGCTCCTACGAGCAGTACTTC.

This rearrangement joins TRBV27 to TRBJ2-3; the D is unclear. CDR3 length: 15 residues. V lost 3 bases to trimming and J lost 0 bases, with 10 bases between them. Germline V CDR1 and CDR2: MNHEY, SMNVEV (reference sequence). The CDR3 DNA reads TGTGCCAGCAGTTTTACGGGCCTAAGCACAGATACGCAGTATTTT. Translating gives CASSFTGLSTDTQYF.

The V and J genes are TRBV30 and TRBJ1-5, with D unclear. Germline loops: CDR1 GTSNPN, CDR2 SVGIG (reference sequence). V lost 3 bases to trimming and J lost 7 bases, with 10 bases between them. This CDR3 contains 12 residues. CDR3 bases: TGTGCCTGGAGCCCAGGCGGGCAGCCCCAGCATTTT. It specifies CAWSPGGQPQHF.

This clone was observed a handful of times. This chain joins TRBV30 and TRBJ1-5; no firm D call. CDR1 GTSNPN and CDR2 SVGIG come from the germline V gene (reference sequence). This CDR3 spans 17 amino acids. Trimming removed 1 base from V and 2 bases from J, with 18 bases in between. As DNA, the CDR3 is TGTGCCTGGAGTGCTCCGCGCCCTCAAGCCCGCAATCAGCCCCAGCATTTT. It encodes CAWSAPRPQARNQPQHF.

J is TRBJ1-1 and V is TRBV10-3; D remains unclear. The CDR3 has 16 amino acids. V was trimmed by 1 base and J by 0 bases, leaving 12 bases between them. Germline CDR1 reads ENHRY; CDR2 reads SYGVKD. CDR3 DNA sequence: TGTGCCATCAGTGAGTTTAGAGGGCACATGAACACTGAAGCTTTCTTT. Translation gives CAISEFRGHMNTEAFF.

V usage is TRBV27 and J usage is TRBJ1-4; no clear D. The CDR3 spans 15 residues. Trimming shortened V by 6 bases and J by 6 bases, and 17 bases separated the two germline ends. Germline V gene data show CDR1 as MNHEY and CDR2 as SMNVEV (reference sequence). CDR3 nucleotide sequence: TGTGCCAGCAGCAAAGAAATTGACAAATATGAAAAACTGTTTTTT. Amino acid sequence: CASSKEIDKYEKLFF.

The chain couples TRBV6-5 to TRBJ1-1; the D gene is possibly TRBD1 (5 bases). This CDR3 has 15 amino acids. Germline CDR1 reads MNHEY; CDR2 reads SVGAGI. Trimming removed 0 bases from V and 4 bases from J, with 12 bases in between. CDR3 sequence: CASSYSQSGSTEAFF. In nucleotides, the CDR3 is TGTGCCAGCAGTTACTCGCAGTCAGGGAGCACTGAAGCTTTCTTT.

The chain joins TRBV3-1 (or the pseudogene TRBV3-2) to TRBJ2-3; 7 bases line up with TRBD1. Germline values: CDR1 LGHDT, CDR2 YNNKEL (reference sequence). The V gene end was trimmed by 4 bases and the J gene end by 2 bases; junction bases not matched to a gene: 9. This CDR3 has 16 residues. The chain's CDR3 is CASSRNLGQSTDTQYF. In DNA, the CDR3 is TGTGCCAGCAGCCGCAACCTGGGACAGTCCACAGATACGCAGTATTTT.